This T cell receptor beta chain was recorded in a study of blood T cell repertoires in COVID-19. Across the study: T cells, B-cell-depleted T cells, or PBMCs supplied cDNA or gDNA.

The authors' processing: Amplification of reference gene primers provided the estimated nucleated cell counts. Generated by immunoSEQ multiplex PCR, the TCRdb table keeps only in-frame clones and is missing some. That table furnishes V, J and clone size, whereas the DNA furnished D and trimming. The data show approximately 150,000 clones, about nine tenths seen once. Germline V gives CDR1 SQVTM, CDR2 ANQGSEA. The CDR3 loop spans 14 amino acids. Trimming removed 3 bases at V and 5 bases at J, with 16 bases between. This sequence joins TRBV29-1 and TRBJ1-2; maybe TRBD1 (6 bases). The TCR comes from a human donor in a cohort sampled during active COVID-19. Sequenced input: peripheral blood. CDR3 bases: TGCAGCGTTGATAGTCAGGGGATGGGGTATGGCTACACCTTC. This codes for CSVDSQGMGYGYTF.